The sequence of this T cell receptor beta chain was determined in a study of blood T cell repertoires in COVID-19. About the research overall: Acute-phase and convalescent COVID-19 samples originated in the United States, Italy and Spain. T cells, B-cell-depleted T cells, or PBMCs provided the cDNA or gDNA that served as material.

Germline CDR1 SNHLY, CDR2 FYNNEI. This CDR3 is built from 14 residues. Trimming removed 5 bases from V and 3 bases from J; junction bases left unmatched: 3. How the authors handled the data: Nucleated cell number was recorded as an estimate derived from reference gene primer amplification. Clones were read by immunoSEQ multiplex PCR, and TCRdb kept only the in-frame ones, dropping some. D and trimming come from the DNA, and the V and J calls and clone size come from that table. Counted here are hundreds of thousands of clones, roughly 88% occurring once; the ten biggest clones make up roughly 1.4%. The chain is built from TRBV2 and TRBJ1-2, with 10 nucleotides matching TRBD1. Sequenced material: peripheral blood. The receptor comes from a woman between 25 and 40 years old with active or convalescent COVID-19. The CDR3 nucleotides are TGTGCCAGCAGTACGGGACAGGGGCACTATGGCTACACCTTC. Protein product: CASSTGQGHYGYTF.